The rows below give T cell receptor beta chains drawn from one sample of a study of B cell selection in AIRE deficiency. Assay: immunoSEQ multiplex PCR; the TCRdb copy retains only in-frame clones and omits some. The sample holds fewer than 30,000 clones, approximately 97% seen once. The sample comprised conventional CD4+ T cells sorted from PBMCs. The receptors originated from a human donor with AIRE deficiency. The CDR3 runs from the conserved cysteine through the conserved F or W. D genes are given only for firm matches. Expanded clones get a size class; other rows say once, few or many, or leave the size out.

V gene,D gene,clone size,J gene,CDR3 DNA,CDR3 protein
TRBV27,TRBD1,-,TRBJ2-3,TGTGCCAGCAGTTTGTGGGGACAGTCAACTGATACGCAGTATTTT,CASSLWGQSTDTQYF
TRBV20-1,-,-,TRBJ2-5,TGCAGTGGTGCACTTACAGAGACCCAGTACTTC,CSGALTETQYF
TRBV28,-,-,TRBJ2-3,TGTGCCAGCAGTTTACCAGGTACTACAGATACGCAGTATTTT,CASSLPGTTDTQYF
TRBV19,TRBD2,-,TRBJ2-3,TGTGCCAGTAGAGGGACTAGCGGGAGAGCTAGCACAGATACGCAGTATTTT,CASRGTSGRASTDTQYF
TRBV7-2,-,-,TRBJ2-2,TGTGCCAGCAGCTTGGGGGGAGGGAACACCGGGGAGCTGTTTTTT,CASSLGGGNTGELFF
TRBV5-6,TRBD2,-,TRBJ2-1,TGTGCCAGCAGGTTGGGACTAGCGGGAGGCCGCTCCTACAATGAGCAGTTCTTC,CASRLGLAGGRSYNEQFF
TRBV6-1,-,-,TRBJ1-5,TGTGCCAGCAGTGAAGTTGAAGGGCTGAGCACTATGGCCCAGCATTTT,CASSEVEGLSTMAQHF
TRBV5-4,-,once,TRBJ1-3,TGTGCCAGCAGCATTGGGGTGAGGGAAGCAAACACCATATATTTT,CASSIGVREANTIYF
TRBV6-1,TRBD2,-,TRBJ2-6,TGTGCCAGCAGTGAAATGACTAGCGGGAGTTTCGTGGGGGCCAACGTCCTGACTTTC,CASSEMTSGSFVGANVLTF
TRBV27,-,-,TRBJ1-4,TGTGCCAGCAGTTTCGCGAGAATGGTAGATGAAAAACTGTTTTTT,CASSFARMVDEKLFF
TRBV25-1,TRBD1,-,TRBJ2-2,TGTGCCAGCAGTGAATTAGGGACAGGGTCGAACACCGGGGAGCTGTTTTTT,CASSELGTGSNTGELFF
TRBV4-3,-,-,TRBJ1-6,TGCGCCAGCAGCCAAGATTTGGAGGTCTATAATTCACCCCTCCACTTT,CASSQDLEVYNSPLHF
TRBV28,-,once,TRBJ2-5,TGTGCCAGCAGACCGGATAGCCAAGAGACCCAGTACTTC,CASRPDSQETQYF
TRBV19,TRBD2,-,TRBJ2-7,TGTGCCAGTAGTAGCGGGAGGGAGTACGAGCAGTACTTC,CASSSGREYEQYF